The clone carrying this TCR beta chain was picked up a small number of times. Its antigen is still unknown. Via MiXCR, TCRdb re-called the reads, giving one row per CDR3 protein. Counted here are fewer than 1,000,000 distinct CDR3 sequences, roughly 30% occurring once; the ten biggest clones make up roughly 12%. These data are taken from a study of T cell repertoires in cytomegalovirus infection. Study context: Based on public TCR beta signatures, there were indications of CMV infection and of a matching HLA type. Whole-study findings and limits: Summed frequency of public TCR beta families distinguished CMV carriers with the relevant HLA. Ex vivo, HLA-C-restricted CMV-specific TCR beta clonotypes prevailed over the rest of the response.

The CDR3 spans 16 residues. V gave up 4 bases and J gave up 9 bases, with 25 bases separating them. Per germline, CDR1 SGHTA and CDR2 FQGNSA. V and J are TRBV7-2 and TRBJ2-7; perhaps D is TRBD1 or TRBD2 (6 bases each). The starting material was cultured CD8+ T cells from PBMCs, obtained from culture after CMV antigen stimulation. The TCR was taken from a human donor in good health (CMV status not recorded). Some clones in this sample may be carry-over from other donors' samples. The CDR3 spells CASSCREPTGANGQYV. The CDR3, as DNA: TGTGCCAGCAGCTGCCGCGAACCGACGGGGGCGAATGGGCAGTACGTC.